The 5 T cell receptor beta chains reported below all come from one sample, sequenced in a study of OX40 agonist ivuxolimab in advanced cancers. Clones were sequenced by immunoSEQ multiplex PCR, and TCRdb holds only the in-frame ones, with some missing. The sample holds approximately 70,000 clones, 80% to 85% seen once. This specimen was CD4+ or CD8+ T cells sorted from blood, taken in a trial of the OX40 agonist ivuxolimab. These receptors came from an adult with an advanced solid tumor such as melanoma, head and neck, liver or kidney cancer.

With regard to this clone: This sample includes further DNA sequences coding for the same CDR3. The chain recombines TRBV4-3 with TRBJ1-5, with 8 bases lining up with TRBD1. V shed 0 bases, J shed 4 bases, and the junction held 11 bases outside the gene matches. Looked up from germline, CDR1 is LGHNA and CDR2 is YSLEER. CDR3 length equals 18 residues. The CDR3 DNA follows: TGCGCCAGCAGCCAAGATGAGTGGCAGGGGGCCGTAAATCAGCCCCAGCATTTT. Its protein product is CASSQDEWQGAVNQPQHF.

CDR3 in amino acids: CASSHYNEQFF. CDR3 bases: TGCGCCAGCAGCCACTACAATGAGCAGTTCTTC. The chain carries TRBV4-1 and TRBJ2-1; no clear D gene. This CDR3 is 11 amino acids long. The germline V gene encodes CDR1 MGHRA and CDR2 YSYEKL. Trimming took 3 bases from V and 3 from J, leaving 0 bases between them.

The chain employs TRBV5-1 and TRBJ1-3; 8 bases agree with TRBD1. V shed 0 bases, J shed 1 base, and the junction held 6 bases outside the gene matches. This CDR3 is 17 amino acids long. The germline gives CDR1 SGHRS, CDR2 YFSETQ. The CDR3 loop reads CASSLASGTGSGNTIYF. CDR3 DNA: TGCGCCAGCAGCTTGGCGTCCGGGACAGGATCTGGAAACACCATATATTTT.

The chain links TRBV18 to TRBJ1-2, with 10 nucleotides matching TRBD1. V dropped 5 bases and J dropped 8; count of bases not matched to a gene: 11. This CDR3 is 15 amino acids long. The germline V gene has CDR1 KGHSH and CDR2 LQKENI. The CDR3 spells CASSTLTGGEEGYTF. Here the CDR3 DNA reads TGTGCCAGCTCAACGTTGACAGGGGGCGAGGAGGGCTACACCTTC.

The chain uses TRBV2 and TRBJ1-2; TRBD1 matches 7 bases. The germline gives CDR1 SNHLY, CDR2 FYNNEI. V lost 6 bases to trimming and J lost 0 bases; unmatched junction nucleotides: 16. This CDR3 is 18 amino acids long. The CDR3 here is CASSYWDSWGGPNYGYTF. The CDR3 nucleotides are TGTGCCAGCAGCTACTGGGACAGCTGGGGCGGGCCTAACTATGGCTACACCTTC.